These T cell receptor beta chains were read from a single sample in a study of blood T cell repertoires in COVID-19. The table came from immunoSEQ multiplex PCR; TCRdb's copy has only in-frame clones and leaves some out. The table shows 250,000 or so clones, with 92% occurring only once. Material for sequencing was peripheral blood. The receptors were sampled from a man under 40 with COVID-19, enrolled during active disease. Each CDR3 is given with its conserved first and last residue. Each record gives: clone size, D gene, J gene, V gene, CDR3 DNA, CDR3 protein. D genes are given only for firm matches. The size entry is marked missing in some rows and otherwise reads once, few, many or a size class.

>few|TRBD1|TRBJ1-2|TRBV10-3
TGTGCCATCAGTGAGTCGTCAGGGGGCTCATATGGCTACACCTTC
CAISESSGGSYGYTF
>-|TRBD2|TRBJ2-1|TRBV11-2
TGTGCCAGCAGCCCCCGACTAGCGGGGGTGGTCAATGAGCAGTTCTTC
CASSPRLAGVVNEQFF
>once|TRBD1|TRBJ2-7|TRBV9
TGTGCCAGCAGCCCACCCGGGACAGACTACGAGCAGTACTTC
CASSPPGTDYEQYF
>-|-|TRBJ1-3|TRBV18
TGTGCCAGCTCACCAGCGGTGAGCTCTGGAAACACCATATATTTT
CASSPAVSSGNTIYF
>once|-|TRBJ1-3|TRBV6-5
TGTGCCAGCAGCCCCGGGGGTCTCTCTGGAAACACCATATATTTT
CASSPGGLSGNTIYF
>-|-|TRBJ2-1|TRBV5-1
TGCGCCAGCAGCGTTATCGAGGGCAATGAGCAGTTCTTC
CASSVIEGNEQFF
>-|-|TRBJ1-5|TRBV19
TGTGCCAGTAGTATAGCAGTTAGCAATCAGCCCCAGCATTTT
CASSIAVSNQPQHF
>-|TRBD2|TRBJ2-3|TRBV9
TGTGCCAGCAGCTCCCGACTAGCGGGGGCCCCAGATACGCAGTATTTT
CASSSRLAGAPDTQYF
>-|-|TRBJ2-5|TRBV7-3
TGTGCCAGCAGCTTTCAGGGTGAAGAGACCCAGTACTTC
CASSFQGEETQYF
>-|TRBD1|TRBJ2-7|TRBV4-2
TGTGCCAGCAGCCAAGTATTAGGACAGGGCATGGACTACGAGCAGTACTTC
CASSQVLGQGMDYEQYF
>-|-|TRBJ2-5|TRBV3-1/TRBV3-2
TGTGCCAGCAGCACATCTGGGGGGATCAAACAAGAGACCCAGTACTTC
CASSTSGGIKQETQYF
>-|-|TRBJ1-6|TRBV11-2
TGTGCCAGCAGCACGGACAGATATAATTCACCCCTCCACTTT
CASSTDRYNSPLHF
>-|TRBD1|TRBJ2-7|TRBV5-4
TGTGCCAGCAGCTTAGGGACAGGGGCTGCCGAGCAGTACTTC
CASSLGTGAAEQYF
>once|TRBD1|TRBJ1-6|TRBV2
TGTGCCAGCAGGCCGCCGGGACAGATTAATTCACCCCTCCACTTT
CASRPPGQINSPLHF
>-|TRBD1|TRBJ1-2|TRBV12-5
TGTGCTAGTGGTTTGAGGGGACAGGGATGGGGCTATGGCTACACCTTC
CASGLRGQGWGYGYTF
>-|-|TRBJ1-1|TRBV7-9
TGTGCCAGCAGCTTGGTAGAGAACACTGAAGCTTTCTTT
CASSLVENTEAFF
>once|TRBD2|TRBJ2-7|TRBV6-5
TGTGCCAGCAGTAGCGGGGTGATCTACGAGCAGTACTTC
CASSSGVIYEQYF
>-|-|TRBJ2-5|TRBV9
TGTGCCAGCAGCGCTATCCCCCAGGGTCTCCAAGAGACCCAGTACTTC
CASSAIPQGLQETQYF
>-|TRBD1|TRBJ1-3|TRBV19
TGTGCCAGTAGGGACAGGGTTGTCTCTGGAAACACCATATATTTT
CASRDRVVSGNTIYF
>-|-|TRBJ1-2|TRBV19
TGTGCCAGTAGTATAGTGCCAGGGGATCATGGCTACACCTTC
CASSIVPGDHGYTF
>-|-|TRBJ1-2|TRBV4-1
TGCGCCAGCAGCCAAGCGGTATCGCGGGTCGACTATGGCTACACCTTC
CASSQAVSRVDYGYTF
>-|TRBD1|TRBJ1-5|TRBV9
TGTGCCAGCAGCGCGGGACAGACTAGCAATCAGCCCCAGCATTTT
CASSAGQTSNQPQHF